Below are 31 T cell receptor beta chains sequenced from a single sample in a study of blood T cell repertoires in COVID-19. Method: immunoSEQ multiplex PCR; TCRdb's copy keeps in-frame clones and lacks some. The sample consists of around 300,000 clones, roughly 90% of them appearing once. The sample taken for sequencing was PBMCs or T cells enriched from blood (not recorded which). The receptors stem from a woman aged 45-65 years who had recovered from COVID-19.

The V gene is TRBV3-1 (or the pseudogene TRBV3-2), the J gene TRBJ2-7; D gene uncertain. CDR1 LGHDT and CDR2 YNNKEL come from the germline V gene (reference sequence). This CDR3 is 12 amino acids long. The V and J ends lost 1 base and 5 bases respectively, with 6 bases between them. CDR3 DNA sequence: TGTGCCAGCAGCCAAGGAGGCCACGAGCAGTACTTC. Translated, it gives CASSQGGHEQYF.

This sequence joins TRBV27 and TRBJ2-4, with 9 bases lining up with TRBD1. The germline gives CDR1 MNHEY, CDR2 SMNVEV (reference sequence). Unmatched junction bases numbered 3, after V lost 4 bases and J lost 5 bases. CDR3 size: 14 residues. The CDR3 reads CASSSGDRENIQYF. CDR3 bases: TGTGCCAGCAGTTCTGGGGACAGGGAAAACATTCAGTACTTC.

The CDR3 spells CASFSRGLLGYTF. CDR3 DNA sequence: TGTGCCAGTTTTTCCAGGGGGCTTCTTGGCTACACCTTC. The chain combines TRBV19 with TRBJ1-2, with TRBD1 identical over 8 bases. Germline lookup yields CDR1 LNHDA and CDR2 SQIVND (reference sequence). J gave up 7 bases and V 8 bases, and 9 bases lay outside the gene matches. The CDR3 runs 13 residues.

The chain combines TRBV19 with TRBJ2-1; 10 nucleotides line up with TRBD2. Germline V CDR1 and CDR2: LNHDA, SQIVND (reference sequence). The CDR3 loop spans 18 amino acids. Trimming at V came to 5 bases and at J to 4 bases, leaving 14 bases not matched to a gene. This CDR3 is CASSARVLAGGQYNEQFF. The CDR3, as DNA: TGTGCCAGTAGTGCGCGTGTGTTAGCGGGAGGACAATACAATGAGCAGTTCTTC.

This clone has a single count. The CDR3 sequence: CASSWISGGLDTGELFF. The CDR3 nucleotides read TGTGCCAGCAGCTGGATTTCAGGGGGCCTAGACACCGGGGAGCTGTTTTTT. This chain uses TRBV3-1 (or the pseudogene TRBV3-2) with TRBJ2-2; TRBD1 aligns across 8 bases. V lost 5 bases and J lost 3; bases outside the gene matches: 11. CDR3 length equals 17 residues. Germline CDR1 is LGHDT and CDR2 is YNNKEL (reference sequence).

The V and J genes are TRBV24-1 and TRBJ2-3; 13 bases match TRBD2. After removal of 3 bases from V and 0 bases from J, the junction contained 11 bases not matched to a gene. This CDR3 contains 20 residues. The germline V gene has CDR1 KGHDR and CDR2 SFDVKD. The CDR3 reads CATSDLSRGLAGRSTDTQYF. For the CDR3, the DNA is TGTGCCACCAGTGATCTCTCGAGGGGACTAGCGGGAAGAAGCACAGATACGCAGTATTTT.

The chain carries TRBV18 and TRBJ2-1; 7 positions agree with TRBD1. V lost 0 bases, J lost 5 bases, and 4 bases stayed unmatched. Germline V CDR1 and CDR2: KGHSH, LQKENI. The CDR3 is 15 residues long. The CDR3 protein is CASSPPWGTDNEQFF. CDR3 DNA: TGTGCCAGCTCACCACCGTGGGGGACAGACAATGAGCAGTTCTTC.

The rearrangement uses TRBV18 and TRBJ1-5, with a tentative D call TRBD1 (5 bases). CDR3 length equals 16 residues. The ends were cut back, 0 bases at V and 4 bases at J, with 13 bases in the middle. CDR1 and CDR2 (germline): KGHSH, LQKENI. CDR3 amino acids: CASSPPGLVGNQPQHF. CDR3 nucleotide sequence: TGTGCCAGCTCACCACCGGGGCTTGTCGGGAATCAGCCCCAGCATTTT.

This clone was detected only a few times. This chain connects TRBV3-1 (or the pseudogene TRBV3-2) to TRBJ2-2; 7 positions match TRBD1. This CDR3 has 15 amino acids. Unmatched junction bases numbered 5, after V lost 5 bases and J lost 2 bases. CDR1 and CDR2 from the germline V gene are LGHDT and YNNKEL (reference sequence). CDR3 region: CASSETGKNTGELFF. Here the CDR3 DNA reads TGTGCCAGCAGCGAGACAGGGAAAAACACCGGGGAGCTGTTTTTT.

The chain links TRBV10-3 to TRBJ2-7; TRBD1 might be the D (5 bases). There are 15 residues in the CDR3. V was clipped by 3 bases and J by 6 bases, with 18 bases between them. The germline V gene has CDR1 ENHRY and CDR2 SYGVKD. CDR3 nucleotides: TGTGCCATCAGTGACCTTGTGGTCAGGGTGGGCGAGCAGTACTTC. Protein sequence: CAISDLVVRVGEQYF.

The table lists this clone with a count of one. V is TRBV28 and J is TRBJ1-5, with D possibly matching TRBD1 (5 bases). The CDR3 is 15 residues long. Germline V CDR1 and CDR2: MDHEN, SYDVKM. V gave up 7 bases and J gave up 3 bases, with 16 bases separating them. This CDR3 reads CASNPGGGTNQPQHF. The CDR3 DNA is TGTGCCAGCAACCCTGGCGGCGGGACCAATCAGCCCCAGCATTTT.

With respect to this clone: This specimen includes other DNA sequences encoding the same CDR3. This chain uses TRBV5-1 with TRBJ2-1; no firm D call. The CDR3 totals 14 residues. Per the germline V gene, CDR1 is SGHRS and CDR2 is YFSETQ. The V and J ends lost 7 bases and 0 bases respectively, with 11 bases between them. The CDR3 nucleotides are TGCGCCAGCTCTGAGGAAAGCTCCTACAATGAGCAGTTCTTC. Its protein product is CASSEESSYNEQFF.

The rearrangement links TRBV19 to TRBJ1-5, with TRBD1 as a possible D gene (5 bases). Germline assignment: CDR1 LNHDA and CDR2 SQIVND (reference sequence). The ends were cut back, 4 bases at V and 1 base at J, with 11 bases in the middle. This CDR3 has 15 amino acids. The CDR3 loop is CASSKGINSNQPQHF. DNA for the CDR3: TGTGCCAGTAGTAAGGGGATTAACAGCAATCAGCCCCAGCATTTT.

In its sample, this clone was seen once. This chain uses TRBV4-1 with TRBJ2-2; D may be TRBD1 (6 bases). This CDR3 is built from 16 residues. The germline V gene has CDR1 MGHRA and CDR2 YSYEKL. V gave up 4 bases and J gave up 2 bases, with 14 bases separating them. DNA of the CDR3: TGCGCCAGCAGCCTTGTGACAGGATATAACACCGGGGAGCTGTTTTTT. Translated, it gives CASSLVTGYNTGELFF.

The rearrangement uses TRBV11-2 and TRBJ2-1; 9 bases are a match to TRBD2. With 7 bases clipped from V and 0 bases from J, the junction kept 4 bases outside the gene matches. CDR1 SGHAT and CDR2 FQNNGV come from the germline V gene. The CDR3 covers 15 residues. In nucleotides, the CDR3 is TGTGCCAGCACCCCGACTAGCGGCTCCTACAATGAGCAGTTCTTC. Protein: CASTPTSGSYNEQFF.

The V and J genes are TRBV19 and TRBJ1-1; a weak D match, TRBD1 (5 bases). Germline V gene lookup returns CDR1 LNHDA and CDR2 SQIVND (reference sequence). This CDR3 is 14 amino acids long. V lost 6 bases, J lost 5 bases, and 16 bases lay in between. The CDR3 sequence is CASSPGGDGTEAFF. DNA of the CDR3: TGTGCCAGTAGCCCCGGGGGGGACGGGACTGAAGCTTTCTTT.

The chain recombines TRBV4-1 with TRBJ2-7; possibly TRBD1 for D (6 bases). V lost 2 bases, J lost 2 bases, and 13 bases lay in between. The CDR3 spans 15 residues. CDR1 and CDR2 from the germline V gene are MGHRA and YSYEKL. The CDR3: CASSQLPGHPYEQYF. Here the CDR3 DNA reads TGCGCCAGCAGCCAACTACCGGGACACCCCTACGAGCAGTACTTC.

The chain has TRBV7-3 and TRBJ2-7, with TRBD1 as a possible D gene (5 bases). The V end lost 1 base, the J end lost 5 bases, and 12 bases lay between the germline ends. Germline V lookup: CDR1 SGHTA, CDR2 FQGTGA. The CDR3 runs to 14 residues. CDR3 DNA sequence: TGTGCCAGCAGCTTAATGGCAGGGAAGAACGAGCAGTACTTC. Its translation: CASSLMAGKNEQYF.

This clone has only a few counts. The chain has TRBV3-1 (or the pseudogene TRBV3-2) and TRBJ2-1, with no clear D. From germline, CDR1 is LGHDT and CDR2 YNNKEL (reference sequence). V was trimmed by 0 bases and J by 0 bases, leaving 3 bases between them. The CDR3 runs to 14 residues. The CDR3 sequence is CASSQDGSYNEQFF. The CDR3 nucleotides are TGTGCCAGCAGCCAAGACGGCTCCTACAATGAGCAGTTCTTC.

V is TRBV19 and J is TRBJ1-2; no clear D. Germline V lookup: CDR1 LNHDA, CDR2 SQIVND (reference sequence). Trimming removed 3 bases at V and 0 bases at J, with 5 bases between. CDR3 length equals 13 residues. The CDR3: CASSISANYGYTF. In DNA form, the CDR3 reads TGTGCCAGTAGTATCTCAGCTAACTATGGCTACACCTTC.

In its sample, this clone was seen a few times. The rearrangement uses TRBV10-2 and TRBJ1-5; D is uncertain. Between the trimmed V and J ends, which lost 2 bases and 7 bases, there was a span of 6 bases. The CDR3 consists of 12 residues. Per the germline V gene, CDR1 is WSHSY and CDR2 is SAAADI. CDR3 DNA: TGCGCCAGCAGTGAGATGAGACAGCCCCAGCATTTT. Its translation: CASSEMRQPQHF.

V usage is TRBV19 and J usage is TRBJ1-2; the D gene is possibly TRBD1 (6 bases). Germline V gene lookup returns CDR1 LNHDA and CDR2 SQIVND (reference sequence). CDR3 length: 14 amino acids. The V gene lost 4 bases and the J gene lost 3 bases, with 12 bases spanning the gap. CDR3 region: CASSSQGGDYGYTF. The CDR3 coding sequence is TGTGCCAGTAGTAGTCAAGGGGGGGACTATGGCTACACCTTC.

This rearrangement joins TRBV29-1 to TRBJ1-1; 9 positions agree with TRBD1. This CDR3 spans 12 amino acids. Germline trimming cut 7 bases from V and 5 bases from J; bases unmatched to any gene: 5. The germline gives CDR1 SQVTM, CDR2 ANQGSEA. CDR3 in DNA: TGCAGCGCCCGACAGGGGGAAACTGAAGCTTTCTTT. Protein product: CSARQGETEAFF.

The V call is TRBV15, the J call TRBJ2-4; 9 nucleotides match TRBD1. V lost 0 bases and J lost 15; bases outside the gene matches: 9. Germline V gene data show CDR1 as LNHNV and CDR2 as YYDKDF (reference sequence). This CDR3 region has 14 residues. Written as DNA, the CDR3 is TGTGCCACCAGCAGAGATCAACAGGGGGCGAAGGGGTACTTC. Its protein product is CATSRDQQGAKGYF.

J is TRBJ2-3 and V is TRBV9, with a tentative D call TRBD2 (6 bases). Between the trimmed V and J ends, which lost 3 bases and 4 bases, there was a span of 18 bases. CDR1 is SGDLS, CDR2 YYNGEE, per germline. This CDR3 spans 16 amino acids. CDR3 region: CASSGSQVGLADTQYF. CDR3 nucleotide sequence: TGTGCCAGCAGCGGTAGTCAGGTGGGACTCGCAGATACGCAGTATTTT.

This clone was found once. The V call is TRBV20-1, the J call TRBJ2-5; tentatively, D is TRBD1 (5 bases). The CDR3 covers 15 residues. CDR1 and CDR2 from the germline V gene are DFQATT and SNEGSKA (reference sequence). V shed 3 bases and J shed 7 bases, with 21 bases lying between them. CDR3 loop: CSASPFTGSFGTQYF. The CDR3 region has the DNA TGCAGTGCTAGTCCGTTTACAGGCTCCTTCGGGACCCAGTACTTC.

The chain recombines TRBV7-2 with TRBJ1-5, with 7 bases fitting TRBD1. With V trimmed by 5 bases and J by 3 bases, 7 bases remained unmatched. CDR3 length: 15 residues. Germline assignment: CDR1 SGHTA and CDR2 FQGNSA. CDR3 DNA sequence: TGTGCCAGCAGCGGCACGGGACAGAACAATCAGCCCCAGCATTTT. Translated, it gives CASSGTGQNNQPQHF.

This chain links TRBV7-2 with TRBJ2-7; D possibly corresponds to TRBD2 (6 bases). Trimming left V 8 bases short and J 0 bases short, with 14 bases between. Germline loops: CDR1 SGHTA, CDR2 FQGNSA. CDR3 size: 14 residues. The DNA for the CDR3 is TGTGCCAGCGCCTCCGGGGGAGTCTCCTACGAGCAGTACTTC. Translated, it gives CASASGGVSYEQYF.

This chain uses TRBV28 with TRBJ1-2; D uncertain. V lost 6 bases, J lost 4 bases, and 15 bases lay in between. This CDR3 is 14 amino acids long. Germline-derived CDR1 and CDR2 are MDHEN and SYDVKM. CDR3 in amino acids: CASSPPAAVYGYTF. The CDR3 nucleotides read TGTGCCAGCAGCCCCCCCGCTGCAGTCTATGGCTACACCTTC.

V and J are TRBV2 and TRBJ1-3; 11 nucleotides align to TRBD1. CDR1 SNHLY and CDR2 FYNNEI come from the germline V gene. The CDR3 totals 14 residues. V shed 6 bases, J shed 2 bases, and the junction held 0 bases outside the gene matches. The CDR3 DNA reads as TGTGCCAGCAGGGACAGGGGGCCTGGAAACACCATATATTTT. Residues: CASRDRGPGNTIYF.

The chain employs TRBV28 and TRBJ1-3; a possible D gene is TRBD1 (5 bases). The CDR3 sequence is 14 residues long. Germline CDR1 is MDHEN and CDR2 is SYDVKM. V shed 2 bases and J shed 8 bases, with 13 bases lying between them. The CDR3 DNA reads TGTGCCAGCAGTTTACCCCAGGGTCGCGACACCATATATTTT. The encoded protein is CASSLPQGRDTIYF. The full variable domain, with the rest looked up from reference TRBV28 and TRBJ1-3, is DVKVTQSSRYLVKRTGEKVFLECVQDMDHENMFWYRQDPGLGLRLIYFSYDVKMKEKGDIPEGYSVSREKKERFSLILESASTNQTSMYLCASSLPQGRDTIYFGEGSWLTVV.